Here is one TCR beta chain with its context. The record originates from a study of T cell changes during pregnancy in multiple sclerosis. Looked up from germline, CDR1 is SGHRS and CDR2 is YFSETQ. V dropped 0 bases and J dropped 2; count of bases not matched to a gene: 1. The CDR3 runs 15 residues. Assay: immunoSEQ multiplex PCR; the TCRdb copy retains only in-frame clones and omits some. The table has some 77,000 clones, 85% to 95% seen once. This clonotype originated in a female donor with multiple sclerosis, enrolled in a pregnancy study. The input for sequencing was CD4+ T cells from peripheral blood mononuclear cells, taken before pregnancy. The chain joins TRBV5-1 to TRBJ2-1, with TRBD1 matching 8 bases. The CDR3: CASSLDRGTYNEQFF. For the CDR3, the DNA is TGCGCCAGCAGCTTGGACAGGGGGACCTACAATGAGCAGTTCTTC.